This TCR beta chain was sequenced during a study of T-cell reconstitution after alpha-beta-depleted transplantation in children. Construction of the TCRbeta library involved unique molecular identifiers. MiXCR was run by TCRdb on the PCR reads, yielding one entry per CDR3 protein. The repertoire consists of 400,000 to 550,000 distinct CDR3 sequences, with over 9.5% occurring once and the leading ten covering just over 2%. Here the sequenced sample was PBMCs, taken before TCRalphabeta/CD19-depleted stem cell transplant. This clonotype originated in a child aged 2 to 10 with inherited bone marrow failure, due to receive a stem cell transplant.

CDR3 sequence reads: CASGKTSGPYEQYF. DNA of the CDR3: TGCGCCAGCGGCAAGACTAGCGGTCCCTACGAGCAGTACTTC. The chain couples TRBV5-1 to TRBJ2-7, with 9 bases that match TRBD2. The J segment lost 2 bases and the V segment lost 7 bases, leaving 7 bases of the junction unmatched. Germline CDR1 and CDR2: SGHRS and YFSETQ. The CDR3 is 14 residues long.